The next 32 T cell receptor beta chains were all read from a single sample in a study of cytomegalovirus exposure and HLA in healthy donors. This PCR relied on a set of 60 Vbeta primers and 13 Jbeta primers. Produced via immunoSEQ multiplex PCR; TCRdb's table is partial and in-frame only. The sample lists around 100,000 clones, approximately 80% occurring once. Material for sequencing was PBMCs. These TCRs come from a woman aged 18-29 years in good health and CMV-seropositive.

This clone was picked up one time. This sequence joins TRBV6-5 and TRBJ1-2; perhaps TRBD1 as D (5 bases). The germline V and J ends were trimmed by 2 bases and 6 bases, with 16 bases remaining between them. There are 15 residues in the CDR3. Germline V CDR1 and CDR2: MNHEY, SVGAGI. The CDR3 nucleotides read TGTGCCAGCAGTTACAGCGGGGCGCAGGCGAATGGCTACACCTTC. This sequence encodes CASSYSGAQANGYTF.

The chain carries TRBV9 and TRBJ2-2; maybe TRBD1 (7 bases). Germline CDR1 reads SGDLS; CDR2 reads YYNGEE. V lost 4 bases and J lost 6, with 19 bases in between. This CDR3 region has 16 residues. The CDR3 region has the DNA TGTGCCAGCAGCCCCAGAGGAGGGGGCGCGGCCGGGGAGCTGTTTTTT. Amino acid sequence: CASSPRGGGAAGELFF.

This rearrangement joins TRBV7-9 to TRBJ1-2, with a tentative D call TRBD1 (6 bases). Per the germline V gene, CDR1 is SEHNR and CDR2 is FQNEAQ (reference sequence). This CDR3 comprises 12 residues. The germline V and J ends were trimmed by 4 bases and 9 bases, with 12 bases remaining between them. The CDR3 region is CASSSGGYRYTF. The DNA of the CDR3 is TGTGCCAGCAGCTCGGGGGGCTACCGCTACACCTTC. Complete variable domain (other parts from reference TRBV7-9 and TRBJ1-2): DTGVSQNPRHKITKRGQNVTFRCDPISEHNRLYWYRQTLGQGPEFLTYFQNEAQLEKSRLLSDRFSAERPKGSFSTLEIQRTEQGDSAMYLCASSSGGYRYTFGSGTRLTVV.

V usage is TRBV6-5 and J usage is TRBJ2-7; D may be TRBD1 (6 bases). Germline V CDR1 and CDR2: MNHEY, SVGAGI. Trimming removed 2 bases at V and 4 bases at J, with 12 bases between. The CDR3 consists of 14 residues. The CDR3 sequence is CASSYDQGNYEQYF. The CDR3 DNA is TGTGCCAGCAGTTACGATCAGGGGAATTACGAGCAGTACTTC.

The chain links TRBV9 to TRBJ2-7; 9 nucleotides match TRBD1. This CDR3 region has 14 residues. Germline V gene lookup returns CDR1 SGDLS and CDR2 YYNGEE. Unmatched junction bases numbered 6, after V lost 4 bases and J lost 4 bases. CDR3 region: CASSPGQGTYEQYF. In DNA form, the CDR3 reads TGTGCCAGCAGCCCCGGACAGGGGACGTACGAGCAGTACTTC.

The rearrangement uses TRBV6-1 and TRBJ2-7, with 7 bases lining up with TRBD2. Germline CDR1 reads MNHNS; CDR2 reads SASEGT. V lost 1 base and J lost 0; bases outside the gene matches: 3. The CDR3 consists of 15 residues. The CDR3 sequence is CASSEGLAVSYEQYF. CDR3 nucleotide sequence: TGTGCCAGCAGTGAAGGGCTAGCGGTCTCCTACGAGCAGTACTTC.

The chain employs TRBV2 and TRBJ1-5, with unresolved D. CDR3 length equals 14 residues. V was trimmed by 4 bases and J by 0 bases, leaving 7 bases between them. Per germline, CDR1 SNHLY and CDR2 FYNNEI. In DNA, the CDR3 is TGTGCCAGCAGTGGGGAGGATAGCAATCAGCCCCAGCATTTT. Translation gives CASSGEDSNQPQHF.

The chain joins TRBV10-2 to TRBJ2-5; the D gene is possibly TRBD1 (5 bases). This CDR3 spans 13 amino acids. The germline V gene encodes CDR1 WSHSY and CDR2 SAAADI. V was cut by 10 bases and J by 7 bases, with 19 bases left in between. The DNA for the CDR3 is TGCGCCACCCTTATAGGGTTGCAGGGGACCCAGTACTTC. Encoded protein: CATLIGLQGTQYF.

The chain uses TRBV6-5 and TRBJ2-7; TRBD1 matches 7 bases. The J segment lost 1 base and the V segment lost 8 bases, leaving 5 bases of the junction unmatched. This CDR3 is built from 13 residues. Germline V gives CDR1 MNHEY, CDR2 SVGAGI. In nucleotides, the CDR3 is TGTGCCAGCCGCCGGGACAGTTCCTACGAGCAGTACTTC. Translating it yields CASRRDSSYEQYF.

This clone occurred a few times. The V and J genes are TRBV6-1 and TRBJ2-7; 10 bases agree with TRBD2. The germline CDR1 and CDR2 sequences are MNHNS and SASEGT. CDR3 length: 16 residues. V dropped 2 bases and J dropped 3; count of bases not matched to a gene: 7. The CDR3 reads CASSERPSGSLYEQYF. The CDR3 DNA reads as TGTGCCAGCAGTGAAAGGCCTAGCGGGAGCCTCTACGAGCAGTACTTC.

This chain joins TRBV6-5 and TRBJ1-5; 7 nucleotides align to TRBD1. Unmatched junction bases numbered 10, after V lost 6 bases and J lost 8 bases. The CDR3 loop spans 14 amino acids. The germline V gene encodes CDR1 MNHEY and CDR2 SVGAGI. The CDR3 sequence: CASSPQGEGEPQHF. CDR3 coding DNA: TGTGCCAGCAGCCCTCAGGGGGAAGGCGAGCCCCAGCATTTT.

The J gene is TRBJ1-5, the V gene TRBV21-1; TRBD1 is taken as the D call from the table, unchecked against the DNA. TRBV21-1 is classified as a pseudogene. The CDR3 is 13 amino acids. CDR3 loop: CASTAQGNQPQHF. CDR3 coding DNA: TGTGCCAGCACCGCACAGGGCAATCAGCCCCAGCATTTT.

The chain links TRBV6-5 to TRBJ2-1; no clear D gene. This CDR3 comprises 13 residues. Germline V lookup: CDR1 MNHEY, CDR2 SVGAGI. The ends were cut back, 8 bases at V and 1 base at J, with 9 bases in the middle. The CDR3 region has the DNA TGTGCCAGCGGGCCCTCTTCCTACAATGAGCAGTTCTTC. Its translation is CASGPSSYNEQFF.

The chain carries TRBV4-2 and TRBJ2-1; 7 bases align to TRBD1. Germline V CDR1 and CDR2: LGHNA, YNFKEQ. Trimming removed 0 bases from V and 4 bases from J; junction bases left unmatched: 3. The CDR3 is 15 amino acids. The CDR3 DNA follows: TGTGCCAGCAGCCAAGATACAGGGGAATACAATGAGCAGTTCTTC. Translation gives CASSQDTGEYNEQFF.

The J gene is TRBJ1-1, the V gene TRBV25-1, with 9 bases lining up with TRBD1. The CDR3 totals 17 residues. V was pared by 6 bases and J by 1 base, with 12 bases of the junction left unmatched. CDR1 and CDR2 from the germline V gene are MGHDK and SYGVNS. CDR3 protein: CASRHGTGWVGNTEAFF. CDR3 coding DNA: TGTGCCAGCAGGCACGGGACAGGGTGGGTCGGGAACACTGAAGCTTTCTTT. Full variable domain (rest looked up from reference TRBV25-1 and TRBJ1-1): EADIYQTPRYLVIGTGKKITLECSQTMGHDKMYWYQQDPGMELHLIHYSYGVNSTEKGDLSSESTVSRIRTEHFPLTLESARPSHTSQYLCASRHGTGWVGNTEAFFGQGTRLTVV.

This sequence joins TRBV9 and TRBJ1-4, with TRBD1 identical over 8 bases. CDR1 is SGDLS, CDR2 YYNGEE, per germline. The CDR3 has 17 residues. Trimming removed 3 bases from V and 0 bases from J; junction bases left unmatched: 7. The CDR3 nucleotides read TGTGCCAGCAGCGGGACAGGGAATTTTGCAACTAATGAAAAACTGTTTTTT. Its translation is CASSGTGNFATNEKLFF.

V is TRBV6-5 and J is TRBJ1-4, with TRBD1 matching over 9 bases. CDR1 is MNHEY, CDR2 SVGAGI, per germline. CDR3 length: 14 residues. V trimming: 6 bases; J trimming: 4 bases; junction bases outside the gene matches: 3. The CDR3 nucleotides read TGTGCCAGCAGCATGGACAGGGGTAATGAAAAACTGTTTTTT. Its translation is CASSMDRGNEKLFF.

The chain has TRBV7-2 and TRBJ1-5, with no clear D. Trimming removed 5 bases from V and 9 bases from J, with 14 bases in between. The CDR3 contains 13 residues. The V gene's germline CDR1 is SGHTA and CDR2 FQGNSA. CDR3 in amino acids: CASSAHAASPQHF. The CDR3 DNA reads TGTGCCAGCAGCGCGCACGCGGCGTCGCCCCAGCATTTT.

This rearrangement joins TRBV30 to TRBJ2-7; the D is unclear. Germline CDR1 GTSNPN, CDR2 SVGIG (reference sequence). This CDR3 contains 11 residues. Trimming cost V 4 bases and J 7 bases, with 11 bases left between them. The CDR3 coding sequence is TGTGCCTGGACTTTGGGCTGGGAGCAGTACTTC. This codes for CAWTLGWEQYF.

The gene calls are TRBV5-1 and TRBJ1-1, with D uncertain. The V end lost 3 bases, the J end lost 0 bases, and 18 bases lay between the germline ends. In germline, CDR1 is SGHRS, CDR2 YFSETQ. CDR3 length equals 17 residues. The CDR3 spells CASSWTGPKVLNTEAFF. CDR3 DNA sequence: TGCGCCAGCAGCTGGACTGGTCCGAAGGTGCTGAACACTGAAGCTTTCTTT. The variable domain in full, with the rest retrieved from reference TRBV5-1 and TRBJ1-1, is KAGVTQTPRYLIKTRGQQVTLSCSPISGHRSVSWYQQTPGQGLQFLFEYFSETQRNKGNFPGRFSGRQFSNSRSEMNVSTLELGDSALYLCASSWTGPKVLNTEAFFGQGTRLTVV.

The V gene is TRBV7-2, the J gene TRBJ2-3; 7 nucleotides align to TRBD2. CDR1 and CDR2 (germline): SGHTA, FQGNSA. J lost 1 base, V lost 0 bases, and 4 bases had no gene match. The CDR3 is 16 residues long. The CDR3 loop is CASSLAGTTGTDTQYF. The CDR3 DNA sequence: TGTGCCAGCAGCTTAGCCGGGACTACCGGCACAGATACGCAGTATTTT.

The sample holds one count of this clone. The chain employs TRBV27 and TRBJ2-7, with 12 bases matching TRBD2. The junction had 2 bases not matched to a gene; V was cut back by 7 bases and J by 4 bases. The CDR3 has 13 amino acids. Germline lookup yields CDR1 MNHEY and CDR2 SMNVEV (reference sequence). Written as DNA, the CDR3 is TGTGCCAGCAAGGGACTAGCGGGTTACGAGCAGTACTTC. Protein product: CASKGLAGYEQYF.

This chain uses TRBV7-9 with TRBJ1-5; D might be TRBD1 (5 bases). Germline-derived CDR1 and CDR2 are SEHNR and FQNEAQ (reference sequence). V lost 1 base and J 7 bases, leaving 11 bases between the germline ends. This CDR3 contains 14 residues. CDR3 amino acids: CASSLGGGRQPQHF. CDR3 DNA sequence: TGTGCCAGCAGCTTAGGGGGGGGACGGCAGCCCCAGCATTTT. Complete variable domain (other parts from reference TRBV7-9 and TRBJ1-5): DTGVSQNPRHKITKRGQNVTFRCDPISEHNRLYWYRQTLGQGPEFLTYFQNEAQLEKSRLLSDRFSAERPKGSFSTLEIQRTEQGDSAMYLCASSLGGGRQPQHFGDGTRLSIL.

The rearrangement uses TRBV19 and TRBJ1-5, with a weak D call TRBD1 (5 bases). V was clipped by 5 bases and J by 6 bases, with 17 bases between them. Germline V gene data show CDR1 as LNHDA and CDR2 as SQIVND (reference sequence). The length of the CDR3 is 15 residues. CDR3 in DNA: TGTGCCAGTAGTTCAATTCACCAGGGTTTTCAGCCCCAGCATTTT. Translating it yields CASSSIHQGFQPQHF.

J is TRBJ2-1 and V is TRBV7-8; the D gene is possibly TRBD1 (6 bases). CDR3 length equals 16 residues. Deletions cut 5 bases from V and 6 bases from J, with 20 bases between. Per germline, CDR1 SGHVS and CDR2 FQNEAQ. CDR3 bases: TGTGCCAGCAGCCAATCCGGGACACCCATGGGCAATGAGCAGTTCTTC. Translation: CASSQSGTPMGNEQFF. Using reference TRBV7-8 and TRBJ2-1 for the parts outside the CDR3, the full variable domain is GAGVSQSPRYKVAKRGQDVALRCDPISGHVSLFWYQQALGQGPEFLTYFQNEAQLDKSGLPSDRFFAERPEGSVSTLKIQRTQQEDSAVYLCASSQSGTPMGNEQFFGPGTRLTVL.

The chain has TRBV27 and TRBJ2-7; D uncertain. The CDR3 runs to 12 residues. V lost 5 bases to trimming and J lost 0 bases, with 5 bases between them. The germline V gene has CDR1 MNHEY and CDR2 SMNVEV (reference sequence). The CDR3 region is CASSASSYEQYF. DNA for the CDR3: TGTGCCAGCAGTGCGAGCTCCTACGAGCAGTACTTC.

The CDR3 coding sequence is TGTGCCAGCAGGCCGGTACTAGATCGATGGCTCAATGAGCAGTTCTTC. Amino acid sequence: CASRPVLDRWLNEQFF. The chain uses TRBV27 and TRBJ2-1, with a tentative D call TRBD2 (5 bases). This CDR3 has 16 residues. The V gene lost 6 bases and the J gene lost 6 bases, with 21 bases spanning the gap. Per germline, CDR1 MNHEY and CDR2 SMNVEV (reference sequence).

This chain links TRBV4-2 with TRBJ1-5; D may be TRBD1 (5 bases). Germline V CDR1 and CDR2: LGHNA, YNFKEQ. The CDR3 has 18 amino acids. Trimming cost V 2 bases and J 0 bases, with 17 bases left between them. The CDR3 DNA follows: TGTGCCAGCAGCCAATACCGCGGTGACAGTAATAGCAATCAGCCCCAGCATTTT. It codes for CASSQYRGDSNSNQPQHF.

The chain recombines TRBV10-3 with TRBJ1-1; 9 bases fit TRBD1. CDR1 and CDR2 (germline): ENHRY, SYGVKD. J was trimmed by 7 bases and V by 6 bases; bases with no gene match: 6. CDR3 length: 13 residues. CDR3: CAIRGTGLGEAFF. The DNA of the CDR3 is TGTGCCATCAGGGGGACAGGGTTGGGTGAAGCTTTCTTT.

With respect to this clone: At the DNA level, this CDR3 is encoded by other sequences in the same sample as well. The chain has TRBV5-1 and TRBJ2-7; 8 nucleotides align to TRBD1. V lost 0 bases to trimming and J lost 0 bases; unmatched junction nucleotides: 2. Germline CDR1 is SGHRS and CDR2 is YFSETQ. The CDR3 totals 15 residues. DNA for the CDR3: TGCGCCAGCAGCTTGGTAACAGGGGGCTCCTACGAGCAGTACTTC. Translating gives CASSLVTGGSYEQYF.

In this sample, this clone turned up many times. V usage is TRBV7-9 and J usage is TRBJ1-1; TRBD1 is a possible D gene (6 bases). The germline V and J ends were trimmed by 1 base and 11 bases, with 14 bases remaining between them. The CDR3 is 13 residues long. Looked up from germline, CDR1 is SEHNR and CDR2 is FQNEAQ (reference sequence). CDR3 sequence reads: CASSLETGLEAFF. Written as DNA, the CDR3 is TGTGCCAGCAGCTTAGAGACAGGTCTCGAGGCTTTCTTT.

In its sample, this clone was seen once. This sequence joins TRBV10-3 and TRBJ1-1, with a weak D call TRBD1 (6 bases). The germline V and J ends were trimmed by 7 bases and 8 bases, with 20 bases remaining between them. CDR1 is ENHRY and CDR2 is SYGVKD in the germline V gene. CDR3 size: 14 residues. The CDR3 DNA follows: TGTGCCATCACCGGAGAGGCAGGGGTGGGGGAAGCTTTCTTT. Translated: CAITGEAGVGEAFF.